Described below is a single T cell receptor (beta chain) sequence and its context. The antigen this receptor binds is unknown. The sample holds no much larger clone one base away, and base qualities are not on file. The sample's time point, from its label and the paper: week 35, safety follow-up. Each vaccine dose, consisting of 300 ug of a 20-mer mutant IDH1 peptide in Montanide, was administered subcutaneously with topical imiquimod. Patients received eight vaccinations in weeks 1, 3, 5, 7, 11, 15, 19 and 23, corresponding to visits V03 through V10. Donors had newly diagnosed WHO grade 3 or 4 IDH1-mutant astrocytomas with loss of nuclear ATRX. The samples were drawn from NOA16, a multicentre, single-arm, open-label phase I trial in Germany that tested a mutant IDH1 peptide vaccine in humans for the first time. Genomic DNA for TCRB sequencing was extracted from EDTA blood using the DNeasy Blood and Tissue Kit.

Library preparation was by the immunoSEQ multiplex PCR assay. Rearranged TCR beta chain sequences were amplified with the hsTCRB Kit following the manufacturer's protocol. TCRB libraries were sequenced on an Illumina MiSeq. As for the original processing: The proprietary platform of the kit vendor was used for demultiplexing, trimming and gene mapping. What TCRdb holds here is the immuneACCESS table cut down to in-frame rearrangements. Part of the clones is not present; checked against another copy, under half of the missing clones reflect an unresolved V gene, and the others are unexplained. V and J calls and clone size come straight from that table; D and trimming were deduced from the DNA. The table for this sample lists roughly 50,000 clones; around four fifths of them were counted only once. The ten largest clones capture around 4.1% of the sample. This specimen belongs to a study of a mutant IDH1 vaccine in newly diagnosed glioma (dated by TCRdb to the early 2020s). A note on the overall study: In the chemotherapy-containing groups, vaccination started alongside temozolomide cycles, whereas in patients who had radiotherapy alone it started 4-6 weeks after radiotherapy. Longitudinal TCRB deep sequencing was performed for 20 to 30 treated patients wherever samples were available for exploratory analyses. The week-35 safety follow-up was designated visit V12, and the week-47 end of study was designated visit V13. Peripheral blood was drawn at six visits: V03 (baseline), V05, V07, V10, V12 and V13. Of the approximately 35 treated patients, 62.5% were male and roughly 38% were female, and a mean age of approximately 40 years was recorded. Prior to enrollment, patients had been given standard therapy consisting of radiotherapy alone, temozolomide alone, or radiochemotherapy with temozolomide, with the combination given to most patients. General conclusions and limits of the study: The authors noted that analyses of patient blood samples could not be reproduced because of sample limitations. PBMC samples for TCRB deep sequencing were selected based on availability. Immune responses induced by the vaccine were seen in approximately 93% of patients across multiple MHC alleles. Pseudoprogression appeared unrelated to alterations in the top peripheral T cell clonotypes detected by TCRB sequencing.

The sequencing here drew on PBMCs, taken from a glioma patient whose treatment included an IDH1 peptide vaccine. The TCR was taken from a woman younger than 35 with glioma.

The DNA is TGTGCCAGCACCCCCCGGGGTAGCGGGAGGGACAATGAGCAGTTCTTC. Protein translation: CASTPRGSGRDNEQFF. Recombination linked TRBV2 to TRBJ2-1; 11 central nucleotides agree with TRBD2. V is pruned by 7 bases and J by 5 bases, leaving 10 bases of the junction without a gene match. Inclusive of the bounding cysteine and phenylalanine, the CDR3 is 16 residues long. The CDR3 DNA has 48 bases and is translated from base 1. CDR1 and CDR2 are drawn from the germline V gene: SNHLY, FYNNEI.